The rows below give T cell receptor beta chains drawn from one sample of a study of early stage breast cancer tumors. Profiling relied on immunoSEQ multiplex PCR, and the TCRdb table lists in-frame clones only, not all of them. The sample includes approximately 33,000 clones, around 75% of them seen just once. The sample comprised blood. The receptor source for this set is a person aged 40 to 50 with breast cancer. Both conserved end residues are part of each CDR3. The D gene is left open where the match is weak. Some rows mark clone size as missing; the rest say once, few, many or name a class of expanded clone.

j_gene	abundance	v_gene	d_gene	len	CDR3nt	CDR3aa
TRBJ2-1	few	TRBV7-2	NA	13	TGTGCCAGCACCTCCCGGGCACAGAGAGAGCAGTTCTTC	CASTSRAQREQFF
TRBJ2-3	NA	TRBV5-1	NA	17	TGCGCCAGCAGCCAAACGGGAGGGGGCGTTAACACAGATACGCAGTATTTT	CASSQTGGGVNTDTQYF
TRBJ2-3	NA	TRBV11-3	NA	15	TGTGCCAGCAGCTTCGACGGGCGTAGCACAGATACGCAGTATTTT	CASSFDGRSTDTQYF
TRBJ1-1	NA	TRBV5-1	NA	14	TGCGCCAGCAGCTTGGGCGACGGAAACACTGAAGCTTTCTTT	CASSLGDGNTEAFF
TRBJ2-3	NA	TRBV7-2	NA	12	TGTGCCAGCAGCGCGGACACAGATACGCAGTATTTT	CASSADTDTQYF
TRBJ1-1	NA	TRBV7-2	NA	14	TGTGCCAGCAGCTACAGGGTTCGGGTCACTGAAGCTTTCTTT	CASSYRVRVTEAFF
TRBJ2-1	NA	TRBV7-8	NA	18	TGTGCCAGCAGCTTAGATCAGCGCCTGCTCCTCTCCTACAATGAGCAGTTCTTC	CASSLDQRLLLSYNEQFF
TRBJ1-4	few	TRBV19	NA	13	TGTGCCAGTAGTATAGGAGGGGCTGGAAAACTGTTTTTT	CASSIGGAGKLFF
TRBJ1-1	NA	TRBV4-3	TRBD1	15	TGCGCCAGCAGCCATTTTGACAGGGTAACAACTGAAGCTTTCTTT	CASSHFDRVTTEAFF
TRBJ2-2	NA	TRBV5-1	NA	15	TGCGCCAGCAGCTTCCAGGTCGGGAACACCGGGGAGCTGTTTTTT	CASSFQVGNTGELFF
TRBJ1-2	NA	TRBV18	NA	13	TGTGCCAGCTCACCACCGGGGGGTGGAGGCTACACCTTC	CASSPPGGGGYTF
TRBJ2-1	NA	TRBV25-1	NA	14	TGTGCCAGCAGTGAGTCTAGCGAGGACAATGAGCAGTTCTTC	CASSESSEDNEQFF
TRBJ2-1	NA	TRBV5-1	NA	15	TGCGCCAGCAGCTCGGGAGCTATAAATTACAATGAGCAGTTCTTC	CASSSGAINYNEQFF
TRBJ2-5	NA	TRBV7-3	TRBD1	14	TGTGCCAGCAGCTCTGGACAGGAAGGGGAGACCCAGTACTTC	CASSSGQEGETQYF
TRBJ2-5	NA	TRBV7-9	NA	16	TGTGCCAGCAGCTTCAAGAGAGTGGGAGTCCGGGAGACCCAGTACTTC	CASSFKRVGVRETQYF
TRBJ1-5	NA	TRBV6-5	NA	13	TGTGCCAGCAGTTATCACAAGGGTGCCCCCCAGCATTTT	CASSYHKGAPQHF
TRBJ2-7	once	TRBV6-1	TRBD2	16	TGTGCCAGCAGTGTGTTTTTGCGGGAGCCCGCCTACGAGCAGTACTTC	CASSVFLREPAYEQYF
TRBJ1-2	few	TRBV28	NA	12	TGTGCCAGCAGTCCAGCTAACTATGGCTACACCTTC	CASSPANYGYTF
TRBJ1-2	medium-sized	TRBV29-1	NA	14	TGCAGCGTTGTTGAATCAGAGAGTAACTATGGCTACACCTTC	CSVVESESNYGYTF
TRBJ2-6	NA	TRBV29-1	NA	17	TGCAGCGTTGATAGTCGGGGGTCAGACTCTGGGGCCAACGTCCTGACTTTC	CSVDSRGSDSGANVLTF
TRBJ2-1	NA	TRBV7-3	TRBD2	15	TGTGCCAGCAGCTTAGCAACGGGAGGCCAGGGTGAGCAGTTCTTC	CASSLATGGQGEQFF
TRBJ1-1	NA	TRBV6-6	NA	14	TGTGCCAGCAGTTATGTTGGGGCTACGTCTGAAGCTTTCTTT	CASSYVGATSEAFF
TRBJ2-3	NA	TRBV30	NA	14	TGTGCCTGGAGTAGTCTTGGAGCTGAAGATACGCAGTATTTT	CAWSSLGAEDTQYF
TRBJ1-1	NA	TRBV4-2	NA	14	TGTGCCAGCAGCAGAGGGAGGTTTGACACTGAAGCTTTCTTT	CASSRGRFDTEAFF
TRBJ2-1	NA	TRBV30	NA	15	TGTGCCTGGAGTCAACCCTGGGGGGCTGGGAATGAGCAGTTCTTC	CAWSQPWGAGNEQFF
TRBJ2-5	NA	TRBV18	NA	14	TGTGCCAGCTCACCATTACGGTCCCAAGAGACCCAGTACTTC	CASSPLRSQETQYF
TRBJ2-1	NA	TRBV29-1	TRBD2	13	TGCAGCGTTGTTGGACTAGCGGACAATGAGCAGTTCTTC	CSVVGLADNEQFF
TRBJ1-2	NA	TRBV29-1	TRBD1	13	TGCAGCGTTCTCAGGGGGGCCGGCTATGGCTACACCTTC	CSVLRGAGYGYTF
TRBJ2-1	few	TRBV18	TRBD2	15	TGTGCCAGCTCTCCAGCGGGAGGCCTGGACAATGAGCAGTTCTTC	CASSPAGGLDNEQFF
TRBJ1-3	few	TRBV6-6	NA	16	TGTGCCAGCAGTTACTCAAATGACAGGACAGGAAACACCATATATTTT	CASSYSNDRTGNTIYF
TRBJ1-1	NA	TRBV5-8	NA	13	TGTGCCAGCAGCTTGAGGGGAGACACTGAAGCTTTCTTT	CASSLRGDTEAFF
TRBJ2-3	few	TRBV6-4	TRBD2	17	TGTGCCAGCAGTGACGGGTCCCCGGGAGGCCCGGGGGATACGCAGTATTTT	CASSDGSPGGPGDTQYF
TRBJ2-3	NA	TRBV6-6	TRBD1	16	TGTGCCAGCAGTTTAGACGGGGGACAGGGGAGAGATACGCAGTATTTT	CASSLDGGQGRDTQYF
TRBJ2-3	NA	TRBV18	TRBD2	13	TGTGCCAGCTCACCGACTAGCCAAGATACGCAGTATTTT	CASSPTSQDTQYF
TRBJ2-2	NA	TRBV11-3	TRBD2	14	TGTGCCAGCAGCTTGGGGGGGGGCACCGGGGAGCTGTTTTTT	CASSLGGGTGELFF
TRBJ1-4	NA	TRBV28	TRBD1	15	TGTGCCAGCAGTGATCAACAGGGGGCTTATGAAAAACTGTTTTTT	CASSDQQGAYEKLFF
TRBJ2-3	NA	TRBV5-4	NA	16	TGTGCCAGCAGCTTCGGACGGGACCTCGGGACAGATACGCAGTATTTT	CASSFGRDLGTDTQYF
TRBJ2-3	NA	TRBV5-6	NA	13	TGTGCCAGCAGCTTCCTGGGCACAGATACGCAGTATTTT	CASSFLGTDTQYF
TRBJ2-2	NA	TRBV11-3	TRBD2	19	TGTGCCAGCAGCTTAGATTATGGCCCGACCGGGACTAGCGTCGGGGAGCTGTTTTTT	CASSLDYGPTGTSVGELFF
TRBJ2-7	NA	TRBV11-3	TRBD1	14	TGTGCCAGCAGCTTTCTCGGGACAGCTTGGGCGCAGTACTTC	CASSFLGTAWAQYF
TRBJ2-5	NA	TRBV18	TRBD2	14	TGTGCCAGCTCACCAGCGGGAGTATCTGAGACCCAGTACTTC	CASSPAGVSETQYF
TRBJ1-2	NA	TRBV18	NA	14	TGTGCCAGCTCACCACTACAGAGAAACTATGGCTACACCTTC	CASSPLQRNYGYTF
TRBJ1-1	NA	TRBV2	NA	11	TGTGCCAGCAGGGAGGATACTGAAGCTTTCTTT	CASREDTEAFF
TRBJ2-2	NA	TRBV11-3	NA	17	TGTGCCAGCAGCTTAGGCGCCGTGCGGGCGAACACCGGGGAGCTGTTTTTT	CASSLGAVRANTGELFF
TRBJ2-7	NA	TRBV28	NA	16	TGTGCCAGCAGTCCGAGGCCGAGAGGGAAGGACTACGAGCAGTACTTC	CASSPRPRGKDYEQYF
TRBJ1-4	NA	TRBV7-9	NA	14	TGTGCCAGCAGCCTCGTGGGTACTAATGAAAAACTGTTTTTT	CASSLVGTNEKLFF
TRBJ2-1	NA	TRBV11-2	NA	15	TGTGCCAGCAGACCCACAGGGGGGGGCTACAATGAGCAGTTCTTC	CASRPTGGGYNEQFF
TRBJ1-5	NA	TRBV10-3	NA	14	TGTGCCATCAGTGAGGGTCCGGACAATCAGCCCCAGCATTTT	CAISEGPDNQPQHF
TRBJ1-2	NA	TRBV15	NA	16	TGTGCCACCAGCAGAGGGGGGGGCGAGGGGCCCTATGGCTACACCTTC	CATSRGGGEGPYGYTF
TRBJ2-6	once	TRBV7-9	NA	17	TGTGCCAGCAGCTTAGTATCGGGGTCAGACGGGGCCAACGTCCTGACTTTC	CASSLVSGSDGANVLTF
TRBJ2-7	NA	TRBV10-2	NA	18	TGCGCCAGCAGTGAATCTTGGAGTACACCTTCGTCAAGGAACGAGCAGTACTTC	CASSESWSTPSSRNEQYF
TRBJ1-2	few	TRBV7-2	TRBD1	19	TGTGCCAGCAGCTTAGTATCGGGCAGGGGGGTCAGAGGGGACTATGGCTACACCTTC	CASSLVSGRGVRGDYGYTF
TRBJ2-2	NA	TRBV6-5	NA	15	TGTGCCAGCAGTTACTCGAGCCTTGACACCGGGGAGCTGTTTTTT	CASSYSSLDTGELFF
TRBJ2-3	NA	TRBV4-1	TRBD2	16	TGCGCCAGCAGCCAGGGGGGACTAGCTAGCACAGATACGCAGTATTTT	CASSQGGLASTDTQYF